Listed below are T cell receptor beta chains from one sample, sequenced in a study of T-cell reconstitution after alpha-beta-depleted transplantation in children. One entry per CDR3 protein results from TCRdb running MiXCR on the PCR reads. The sample yields 150,000 to 200,000 distinct CDR3 sequences, around 10% seen once. Sequences were derived from PBMCs, sampled before TCRalphabeta/CD19-depleted stem cell transplant. Every receptor here comes from a boy younger than 10 with acute myeloid leukemia, due to receive a stem cell transplant. Each CDR3 is given with its conserved first and last residue. The order of the fields is D gene, J gene, clone size, V gene, CDR3 DNA, CDR3 protein. D genes are given only for firm matches. Expanded clones are given a class, and other clones once, few, many or no size at all.

>.|TRBJ2-1|.|TRBV3-1
TGTGCCACCTGCCAAGATCTTCCCATAACCAGCGGGCTTGACAATGAGCAGTTCTTC
CATCQDLPITSGLDNEQFF
>.|TRBJ2-1|many|TRBV9
TGTGCCAGCAGCCCCGATGGGGAGCAGTTCTTC
CASSPDGEQFF
>TRBD2|TRBJ2-1|many|TRBV5-4
TGTGCCAGCAGCCAGGGACTAGCGGGGAATGAGCAGTTCTTC
CASSQGLAGNEQFF
>TRBD2|TRBJ2-5|many|TRBV7-2
TGTGCCAGCAGCTCTCCTAGCGGGGGGGCAGAGACCCAGTACTTC
CASSSPSGGAETQYF
>.|TRBJ1-1|medium-sized|TRBV3-1
TGTGCCAGCAGCCGCTTCCCGCGGACTGAAGCTTTCTTT
CASSRFPRTEAFF
>.|TRBJ1-1|many|TRBV3-1
TGTGCCAGCAGCCAAGATGGCCTGGAAGCTTTCTTT
CASSQDGLEAFF
>TRBD2|TRBJ2-1|.|TRBV20-1
TGCAGTGCTAGAGCCATACTAGCGCGGAATGAGCAGTTCTTC
CSARAILARNEQFF
>.|TRBJ2-3|many|TRBV7-2
TGTGCCAGCAGCTTAGGGGCTAATTGGGCAGGCCGCACAGATACGCAGTATTTT
CASSLGANWAGRTDTQYF
>TRBD1|TRBJ2-1|once|TRBV29-1
TGCAGCACTGCACAGGGGAGCTCCTACAATGAGCAGTTCTTC
CSTAQGSSYNEQFF
>.|TRBJ1-5|many|TRBV6-7
TGTGCCAGCAGTTCACTCAGGCGCGACAAAGCTTATCCTCAGCCCCAGCATTTT
CASSSLRRDKAYPQPQHF
>.|TRBJ2-2|many|TRBV6-1
TGTGCCAGCACCCGGACGGGGAGGACCGGGGAGCTGTTTTTT
CASTRTGRTGELFF
>.|TRBJ1-5|many|TRBV30
TGTGCCTGGAGTGTACTGGGACCCCCGAGGAGCAATCAGCCCCAGCATTTT
CAWSVLGPPRSNQPQHF
>.|TRBJ2-5|many|TRBV15
TGTGCCACCAGCAGAGACGGCTCCCTCCAAGAGACCCAGTACTTC
CATSRDGSLQETQYF
>.|TRBJ2-7|many|TRBV28
TGTGCCAGCAGACATACCGGGACAAGGAGCTCCTACGAGCAGTACTTC
CASRHTGTRSSYEQYF
>TRBD1|TRBJ1-5|many|TRBV12-3/TRBV12-4
TGTGCCAGCAGTTGGGACAGGTCTGGCGGGCAGCCCCAGCATTTT
CASSWDRSGGQPQHF
>.|TRBJ1-5|many|TRBV4-2
TGTGCCAGCAGCCAAGATAGCAGGGGCAATCAGCCCCAGCATTTT
CASSQDSRGNQPQHF
>.|TRBJ1-1|many|TRBV19
TGTGCCAGTTCGTTTAGCAACACTGAAGCTTTCTTT
CASSFSNTEAFF
>TRBD1|TRBJ2-1|many|TRBV7-3
TGTGCCAGCAGCTCGGACAGGCTGGTCGGTGAGCAGTTCTTC
CASSSDRLVGEQFF
>.|TRBJ2-1|.|TRBV30
TGTGCCTGGAGTGCCAAAAACCGGGGAGAGCAGTTCTTC
CAWSAKNRGEQFF
>.|TRBJ1-4|many|TRBV6-5
TGTGCCAGCACTTTAGACAGGCGCGACGAAAAACTGTTTTTT
CASTLDRRDEKLFF
>TRBD2|TRBJ2-1|many|TRBV6-2/TRBV6-3
TGTGCCAGCAGTTTGACTAGCGGGGGTTTTGGTGAGCAGTTCTTC
CASSLTSGGFGEQFF
>.|TRBJ1-2|few|TRBV7-8
TGTGCCAGCAGCTCCAGTGCAGGGGTTTTCTATGGCTACACCTTC
CASSSSAGVFYGYTF
>.|TRBJ1-5|many|TRBV7-9
TGTGCCAGCAGCCTAGGGGTTCAGCCCCAGCATTTT
CASSLGVQPQHF
>.|TRBJ1-1|many|TRBV4-1
TGCGCCAGCCAATTCACCGCGGGACCCTCTATGGCTTTCTTT
CASQFTAGPSMAFF
>.|TRBJ1-6|many|TRBV20-1
TGCAGTGCTAGAAGAGATAATTCACCCCTCCACTTT
CSARRDNSPLHF
>.|TRBJ2-2|many|TRBV19
TGTGCCAGTAGGGCCTTTTCCTGGGACACCGGGGAGCTGTTTTTT
CASRAFSWDTGELFF
>TRBD1|TRBJ1-4|many|TRBV4-1
TGCGCCAGCAGCCACCGCGGACAGGGCAGGAGGCTGTTTTTT
CASSHRGQGRRLFF
>.|TRBJ1-1|many|TRBV5-1
TGCGCCAGCAGCTTCGGGGCCGTAAACACTGAAGCTTTCTTT
CASSFGAVNTEAFF
>.|TRBJ2-7|many|TRBV5-1
TGCGCCAGCAGCTTGGGCTCCTACCAGTACTTC
CASSLGSYQYF
>TRBD1|TRBJ1-2|many|TRBV5-8
TGTGCCAGCAGCTTGTCCGGACAGGTTAACTATGGCTACACCTTC
CASSLSGQVNYGYTF
>.|TRBJ2-1|many|TRBV10-3
TGTGCCATCACCCGTATGGGGGGGCACGGTGAGCAGTTCTTC
CAITRMGGHGEQFF
>TRBD2|TRBJ2-1|many|TRBV12-3/TRBV12-4
TGTGCCAGCAGTTTGACTAGCGGGACTAACAATGAGCAGTTCTTC
CASSLTSGTNNEQFF
>TRBD1|TRBJ2-3|many|TRBV24-1
TGTGCCACCAGTGATCCGGGGACAGGGGATACCACAGATACGCAGTATTTT
CATSDPGTGDTTDTQYF
>.|TRBJ2-6|few|TRBV7-3
TGTGCCAGCAGCTTGAGAGCCAGGGAAGTCTCTGGGGCCAACGTCCTGACTTTC
CASSLRAREVSGANVLTF
>TRBD1|TRBJ2-3|many|TRBV6-1
TGTGCCAGCGGAACCGGACAGGGTTTCCCAGATACGCAGTATTTT
CASGTGQGFPDTQYF
>.|TRBJ2-3|many|TRBV27
TGTGCCAGCAGTTTATCTTCCCTAGCCACAGATACGCAGTATTTT
CASSLSSLATDTQYF
>TRBD1|TRBJ2-2|many|TRBV7-2
TGTGCCAGCAGCTTGCCCCGGACAGGGAGGAACACCGGGGAGCTGTTTTTT
CASSLPRTGRNTGELFF
>TRBD1|TRBJ2-5|many|TRBV29-1
TGCAGCGTTGGGACAGGGGGCTTAGGAGAGACCCAGTACTTC
CSVGTGGLGETQYF
>TRBD1|TRBJ2-7|.|TRBV6-1
TGTGCCAGCACCTTGACAGGGGGGACTTACGAGCAGTACTTC
CASTLTGGTYEQYF
>.|TRBJ2-7|many|TRBV3-1
TGTGCCAGCAGCCAAGAGGAAGGTTCCTACGAGCAGTACTTC
CASSQEEGSYEQYF
>.|TRBJ2-7|many|TRBV28
TGTGCCAGCAGCCCAGCGGGACATCAGCAGTACTTC
CASSPAGHQQYF
>TRBD2|TRBJ2-1|many|TRBV12-3/TRBV12-4
TGTGCCAGCAGTTTAGCGCGCGGGGGGGACAATGAGCAGTTCTTC
CASSLARGGDNEQFF
>.|TRBJ2-2|many|TRBV24-1
TGTGCCACCAGTGACCCCCGGGCTGGGACCGGGGAGCTGTTTTTT
CATSDPRAGTGELFF
>TRBD2|TRBJ2-1|many|TRBV24-1
TGTGCCACCAGTGATTCTAGACCTAGCGGGAGGAACAATGAGCAGTTCTTC
CATSDSRPSGRNNEQFF
>.|TRBJ2-6|many|TRBV5-8
TGTGCCAGAACTGAGGCTGGGGCCAACGTCCTGACTTTC
CARTEAGANVLTF
>.|TRBJ2-2|many|TRBV11-2
TGTGCCAGCAGGCATATATCCACCGGGGAGCTGTTTTTT
CASRHISTGELFF
>.|TRBJ2-1|many|TRBV5-1
TGCGCCAGCAGCCCCGTTGTCGGGGACACCTACAATGAGCAGTTCTTC
CASSPVVGDTYNEQFF
>TRBD1|TRBJ1-5|many|TRBV11-2
TGTGCCAGCAGCTTAGATCCCACGACAGGGGGCAAGCAGCCCCAGCATTTT
CASSLDPTTGGKQPQHF
>.|TRBJ2-1|many|TRBV12-3/TRBV12-4
TGTGCCAGCAGGCCGAGACAGCGTTTCAATGAGCAGTTCTTC
CASRPRQRFNEQFF